This T cell receptor (beta chain) originates from a study of blood T cell repertoires in COVID-19. Per the authors' pipeline: Amplification of reference gene primers provided the estimated nucleated cell counts. Sequencing was performed with immunoSEQ multiplex PCR; in TCRdb, only in-frame clones are kept and a portion is missing. V, J and clone size are taken as reported in that table, and D and trimming were inferred from the DNA itself. The sample lists 150,000 to 200,000 clones; 80% to 85% were seen once. Unmatched junction bases numbered 6, after V lost 1 base and J lost 9 bases. Germline V lookup: CDR1 SGHTA, CDR2 FQGNSA. The CDR3 runs 15 residues. A few counts support this clone.

The sample was PBMCs or T cells enriched from blood (not recorded which). This chain connects TRBV7-2 to TRBJ2-3, with 11 bases aligning to TRBD2. The sequence was obtained from a woman in her twenties or thirties who had been exposed to COVID-19. The CDR3 loop reads CASSLGLAGKATQYF. For the CDR3, the DNA is TGTGCCAGCAGCTTAGGACTAGCGGGGAAAGCCACGCAGTATTTT.